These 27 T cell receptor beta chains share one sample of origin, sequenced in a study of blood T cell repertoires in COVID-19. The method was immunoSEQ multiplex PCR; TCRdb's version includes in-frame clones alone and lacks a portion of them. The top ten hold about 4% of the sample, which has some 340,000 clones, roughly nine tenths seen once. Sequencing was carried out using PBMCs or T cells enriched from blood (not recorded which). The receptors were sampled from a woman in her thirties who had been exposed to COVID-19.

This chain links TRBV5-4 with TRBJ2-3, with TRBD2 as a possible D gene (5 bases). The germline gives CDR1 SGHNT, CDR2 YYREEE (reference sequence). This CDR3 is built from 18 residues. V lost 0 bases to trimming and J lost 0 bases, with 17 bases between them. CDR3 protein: CASSLAFGARTSTDTQYF. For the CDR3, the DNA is TGTGCCAGCAGCTTGGCTTTCGGAGCGCGGACTAGCACAGATACGCAGTATTTT. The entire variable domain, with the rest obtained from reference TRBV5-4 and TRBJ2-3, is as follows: ETGVTQSPTHLIKTRGQQVTLRCSSQSGHNTVSWYQQALGQGPQFIFQYYREEENGRGNFPPRFSGLQFPNYSSELNVNALELDDSALYLCASSLAFGARTSTDTQYFGPGTRLTVL.

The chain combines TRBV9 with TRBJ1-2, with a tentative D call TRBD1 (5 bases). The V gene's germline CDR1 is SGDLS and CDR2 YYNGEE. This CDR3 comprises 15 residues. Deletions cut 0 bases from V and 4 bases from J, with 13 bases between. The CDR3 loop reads CASSVGRQSLYGYTF. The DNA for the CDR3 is TGTGCCAGCAGCGTAGGTCGACAGAGCCTCTATGGCTACACCTTC.

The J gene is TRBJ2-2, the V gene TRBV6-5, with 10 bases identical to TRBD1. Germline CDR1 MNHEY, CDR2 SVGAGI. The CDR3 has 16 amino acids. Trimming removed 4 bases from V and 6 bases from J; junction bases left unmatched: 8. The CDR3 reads CASSFAGTGVPGELFF. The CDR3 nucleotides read TGTGCCAGCAGTTTCGCCGGGACAGGGGTTCCCGGGGAGCTGTTTTTT.

The CDR3 loop is CASSPTGAETQYF. CDR3 nucleotides: TGTGCCAGCAGCCCCACAGGGGCGGAGACCCAGTACTTC. The chain is built from TRBV13 and TRBJ2-5, with 7 bases identical to TRBD1. CDR1 is PRHDT, CDR2 FYEKMQ, per germline (reference sequence). The V segment lost 5 bases and the J segment 5 bases; nucleotides outside the gene matches: 5. The CDR3 spans 13 residues.

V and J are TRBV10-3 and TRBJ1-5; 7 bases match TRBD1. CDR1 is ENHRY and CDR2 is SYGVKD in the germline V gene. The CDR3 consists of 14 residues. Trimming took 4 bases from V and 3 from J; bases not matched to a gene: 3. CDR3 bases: TGTGCCATCAGTGGAGGACAGGACAATCAGCCCCAGCATTTT. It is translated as CAISGGQDNQPQHF.

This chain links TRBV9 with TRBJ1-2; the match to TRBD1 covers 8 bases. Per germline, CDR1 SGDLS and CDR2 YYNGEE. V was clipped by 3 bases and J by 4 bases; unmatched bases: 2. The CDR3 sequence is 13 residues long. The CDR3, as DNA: TGTGCCAGCAGCGCCGGGACAGGCTATGGCTACACCTTC. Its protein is CASSAGTGYGYTF.

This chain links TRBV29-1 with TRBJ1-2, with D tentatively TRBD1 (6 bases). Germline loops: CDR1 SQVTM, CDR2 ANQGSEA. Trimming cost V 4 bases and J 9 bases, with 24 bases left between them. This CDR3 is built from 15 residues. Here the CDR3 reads CSVGSPRQGRGSYTF. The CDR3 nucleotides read TGCAGCGTTGGGAGCCCGAGGCAGGGGCGAGGTAGCTACACCTTC.

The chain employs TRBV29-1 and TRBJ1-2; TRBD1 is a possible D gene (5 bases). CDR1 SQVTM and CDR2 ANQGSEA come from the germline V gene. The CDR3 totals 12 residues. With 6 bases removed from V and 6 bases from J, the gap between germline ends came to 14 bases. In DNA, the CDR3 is TGCAGCGTAGGGGAACAGGCGGATGGCTACACCTTC. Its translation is CSVGEQADGYTF.

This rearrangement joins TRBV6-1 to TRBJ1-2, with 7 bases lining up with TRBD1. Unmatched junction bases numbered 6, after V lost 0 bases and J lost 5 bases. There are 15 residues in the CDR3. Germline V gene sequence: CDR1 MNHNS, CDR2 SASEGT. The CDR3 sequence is CASSEAGTATYGYTF. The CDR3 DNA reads TGTGCCAGCAGTGAAGCCGGGACAGCCACTTATGGCTACACCTTC.

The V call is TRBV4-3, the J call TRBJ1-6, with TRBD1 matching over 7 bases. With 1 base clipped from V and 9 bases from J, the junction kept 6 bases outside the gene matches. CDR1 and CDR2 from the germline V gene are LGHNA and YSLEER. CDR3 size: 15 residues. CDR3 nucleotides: TGCGCCAGCAGCCAAGCGACAGGGCAGGGTTCACCCCTCCACTTT. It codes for CASSQATGQGSPLHF.

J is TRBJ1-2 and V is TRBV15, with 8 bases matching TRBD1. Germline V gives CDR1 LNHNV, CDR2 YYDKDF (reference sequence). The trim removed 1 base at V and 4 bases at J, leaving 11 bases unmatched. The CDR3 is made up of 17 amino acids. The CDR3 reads CATSRGGQGPSGYGYTF. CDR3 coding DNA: TGTGCCACCAGCAGAGGTGGACAGGGTCCGTCCGGCTATGGCTACACCTTC.

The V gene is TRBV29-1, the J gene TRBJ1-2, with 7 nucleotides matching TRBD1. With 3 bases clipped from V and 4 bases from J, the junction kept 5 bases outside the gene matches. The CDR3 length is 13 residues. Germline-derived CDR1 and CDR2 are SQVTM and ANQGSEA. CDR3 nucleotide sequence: TGCAGCGTTGAGGACAGGTACTTCTATGGCTACACCTTC. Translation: CSVEDRYFYGYTF.

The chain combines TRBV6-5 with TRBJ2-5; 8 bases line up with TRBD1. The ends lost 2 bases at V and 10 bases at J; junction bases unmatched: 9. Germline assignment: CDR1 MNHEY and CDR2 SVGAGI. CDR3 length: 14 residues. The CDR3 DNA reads TGTGCCAGCAGTTACGGACAGGGTGACGGGGGCCAGTACTTC. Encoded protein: CASSYGQGDGGQYF.

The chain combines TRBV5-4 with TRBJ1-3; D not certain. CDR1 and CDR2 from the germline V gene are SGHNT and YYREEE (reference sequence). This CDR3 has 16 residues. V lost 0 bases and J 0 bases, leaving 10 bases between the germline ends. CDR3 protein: CASSLGGLFSGNTIYF. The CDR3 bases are TGTGCCAGCAGCTTGGGCGGCTTATTCTCTGGAAACACCATATATTTT.

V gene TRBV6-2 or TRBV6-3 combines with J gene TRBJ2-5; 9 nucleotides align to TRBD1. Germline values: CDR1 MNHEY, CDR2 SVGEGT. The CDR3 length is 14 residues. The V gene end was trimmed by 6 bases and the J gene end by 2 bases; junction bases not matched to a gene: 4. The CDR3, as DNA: TGTGCCAGCAGCCGGGGACAGGGACAAGAGACCCAGTACTTC. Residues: CASSRGQGQETQYF.

CDR3 sequence reads: CASSLFVYQGTREQYF. CDR3 sequence (DNA): TGTGCCAGCAGCTTATTTGTTTATCAGGGAACGCGGGAGCAGTACTTC. The J gene is TRBJ2-7, the V gene TRBV7-9; D possibly corresponds to TRBD1 (5 bases). The CDR3 has 16 residues. Trimming took 2 bases from V and 7 from J, leaving 21 bases between them. Germline V gene lookup returns CDR1 SEHNR and CDR2 FQNEAQ (reference sequence).

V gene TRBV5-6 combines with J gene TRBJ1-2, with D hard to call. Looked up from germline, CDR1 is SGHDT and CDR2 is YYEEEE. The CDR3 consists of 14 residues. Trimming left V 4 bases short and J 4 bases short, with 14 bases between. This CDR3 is CASSMKTGSYGYTF. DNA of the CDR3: TGTGCCAGCAGCATGAAAACTGGTTCCTATGGCTACACCTTC.

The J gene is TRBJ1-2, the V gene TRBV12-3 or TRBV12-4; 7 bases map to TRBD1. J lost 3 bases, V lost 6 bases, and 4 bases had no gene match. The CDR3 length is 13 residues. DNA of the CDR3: TGTGCCAGCAGGAACAGGGGACACTATGGCTACACCTTC. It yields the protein CASRNRGHYGYTF.

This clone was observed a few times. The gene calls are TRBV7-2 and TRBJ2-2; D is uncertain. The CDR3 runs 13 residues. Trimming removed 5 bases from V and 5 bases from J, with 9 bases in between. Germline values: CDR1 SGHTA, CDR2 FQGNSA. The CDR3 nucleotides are TGTGCCAGCAGCGAACGAGTAACCGGGGAGCTGTTTTTT. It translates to CASSERVTGELFF. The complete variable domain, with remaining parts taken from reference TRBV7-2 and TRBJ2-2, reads GAGVSQSPSNKVTEKGKDVELRCDPISGHTALYWYRQSLGQGLEFLIYFQGNSAPDKSGLPSDRFSAERTGGSVSTLTIQRTQQEDSAVYLCASSERVTGELFFGEGSRLTVL.

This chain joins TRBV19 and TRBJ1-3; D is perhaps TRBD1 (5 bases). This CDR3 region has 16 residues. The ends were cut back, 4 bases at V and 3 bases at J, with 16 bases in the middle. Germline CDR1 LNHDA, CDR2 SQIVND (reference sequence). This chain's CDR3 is CASSTPGALRGNTIYF. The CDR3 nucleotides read TGTGCCAGTAGTACTCCTGGGGCCCTCCGTGGAAACACCATATATTTT.

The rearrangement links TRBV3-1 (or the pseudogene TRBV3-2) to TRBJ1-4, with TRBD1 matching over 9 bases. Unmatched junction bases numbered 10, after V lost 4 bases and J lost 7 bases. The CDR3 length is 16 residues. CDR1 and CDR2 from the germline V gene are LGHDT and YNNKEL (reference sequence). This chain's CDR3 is CASSRAGTGKGEKLFF. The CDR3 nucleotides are TGTGCCAGCAGCCGCGCAGGGACAGGGAAGGGTGAAAAACTGTTTTTT.

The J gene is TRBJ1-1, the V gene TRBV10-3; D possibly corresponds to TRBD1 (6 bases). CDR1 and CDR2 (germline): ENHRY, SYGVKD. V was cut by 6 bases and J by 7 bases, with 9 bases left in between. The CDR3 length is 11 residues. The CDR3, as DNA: TGTGCCATCAGCGGGACATTTGAAGCTTTCTTT. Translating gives CAISGTFEAFF.

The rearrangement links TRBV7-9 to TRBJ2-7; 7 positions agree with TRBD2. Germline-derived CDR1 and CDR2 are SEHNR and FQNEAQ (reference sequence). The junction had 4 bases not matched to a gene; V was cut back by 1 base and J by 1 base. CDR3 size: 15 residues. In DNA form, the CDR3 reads TGTGCCAGCAGCTTAGGACTAGCTGCTTCCTACGAGCAGTACTTC. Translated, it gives CASSLGLAASYEQYF.

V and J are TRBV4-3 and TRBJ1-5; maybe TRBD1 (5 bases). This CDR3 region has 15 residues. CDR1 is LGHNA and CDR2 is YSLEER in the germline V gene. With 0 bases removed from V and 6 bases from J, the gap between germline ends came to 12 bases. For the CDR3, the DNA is TGCGCCAGCAGCCAAGATGCGTTAGGGGTTCAGCCCCAGCATTTT. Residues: CASSQDALGVQPQHF.

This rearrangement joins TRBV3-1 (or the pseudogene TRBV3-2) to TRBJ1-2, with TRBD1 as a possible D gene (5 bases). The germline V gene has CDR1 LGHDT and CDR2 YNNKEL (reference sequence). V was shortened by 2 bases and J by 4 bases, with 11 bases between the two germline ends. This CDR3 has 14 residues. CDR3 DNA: TGTGCCAGCAGCCAATCAATCAGGGTCTATGGCTACACCTTC. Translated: CASSQSIRVYGYTF.

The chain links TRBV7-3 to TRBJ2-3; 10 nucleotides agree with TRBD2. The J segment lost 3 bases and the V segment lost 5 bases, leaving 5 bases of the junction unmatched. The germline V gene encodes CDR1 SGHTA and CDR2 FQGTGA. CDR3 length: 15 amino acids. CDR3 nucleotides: TGTGCCAGCAGCCGGAGCGGGGGGGCAACAGATACGCAGTATTTT. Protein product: CASSRSGGATDTQYF.

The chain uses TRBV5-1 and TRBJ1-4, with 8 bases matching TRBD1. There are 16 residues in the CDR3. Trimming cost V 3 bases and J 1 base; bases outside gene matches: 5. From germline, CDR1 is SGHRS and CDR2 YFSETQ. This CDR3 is CASSYQGAGTNEKLFF. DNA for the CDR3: TGCGCCAGCAGCTATCAGGGGGCGGGAACTAATGAAAAACTGTTTTTT.